This T cell receptor beta chain was profiled in a study of blood T cell repertoires in COVID-19. Across the study: Acute and convalescent COVID-19 samples came from the United States, Italy and Spain. In each case, the material was cDNA or gDNA derived from T cells, B-cell-depleted T cells, or PBMCs.

Assay used: immunoSEQ multiplex PCR; TCRdb lists only in-frame clones, some missing. Of roughly 39,000 clones listed, over 85% are singletons. This clone was seen more than once but under ten times. The sample contains more than one DNA sequence encoding this CDR3. Germline V gene lookup returns CDR1 LGHDT and CDR2 YNNKEL (reference sequence). The V gene end was trimmed by 4 bases and the J gene end by 2 bases; junction bases not matched to a gene: 1. The CDR3 sequence is 16 residues long. This chain links TRBV3-1 (or the pseudogene TRBV3-2) with TRBJ2-5, with 16 bases matching TRBD2. Sequenced input: peripheral blood. This sequence originates from a human donor with active COVID-19. The donor label of this sample is uncertain. For the CDR3, the DNA is TGTGCCAGCAGCCCGGGACTAGCGGGAGGGCAAGAGACCCAGTACTTC. Translated, it gives CASSPGLAGGQETQYF.